One T cell receptor (beta chain) is described in this entry. Its cognate antigen has yet to be identified. There are no base qualities to consult, and no much larger clone falls within one base. Instrument used: Illumina HiSeq 1500. TCRdb ran its own pipeline on the public reads, namely fastp trimming at Q25 and MiXCR clone calling, and kept in-frame beta chains. Every distinct CDR3 protein forms one entry, paired with its most common genes and DNA. The sample table shows roughly 640,000 distinct CDR3 sequences, and roughly 26% are seen once. Roughly 8% of the sample belongs to the ten largest clones. The sample belongs to a study of T cell repertoires in cytomegalovirus infection (dated by TCRdb to about 2019). As for the study more broadly: Because public TCR beta signatures pointed to carriage of CMV infection together with the matching HLA type, the HLA type of each donor mattered for the analysis. The investigation overall reported the following: In the ex vivo response, HLA-C-restricted CMV-specific TCR beta clonotypes were dominant, and in two of eight donors the single most frequent clonotype came from this HLA-C-restricted group. In both this cohort and an independent approximately 370-donor cohort, the cumulative frequency of public TCR beta family members distinguished carriers of CMV infection plus the relevant HLA type.

This clonotype was sampled from a human donor in good health (CMV status not recorded). Some clones in this sample may be carry-over from other donors' samples. The sample comprised CD8+ T cells from PBMCs.

The CDR3 in this case is CSVEDRYSGGAAGELFF. The nucleotides are TGCAGCGTTGAAGACCGTTACTCGGGGGGAGCGGCCGGGGAGCTGTTTTTT. The V and J genes are TRBV29-1 and TRBJ2-2, with 7 bases aligning to TRBD2. CDR1 and CDR2 (SQVTM, ANQGSEA) derive from the germline V gene. Relative to germline, V is missing 0 bases and J is missing 6 bases, with 13 bases of the junction outside any gene match. Reading from cysteine to phenylalanine, the CDR3 counts 17 amino acids. Left in the record is the CDR3 DNA by itself, 51 bases read in frame from the first base.